A selection of T cell receptor beta chains follows, all from one sample in a study of early T cells in non-severe SARS-CoV-2 infection. TCRdb re-called the 5' RACE reads through MiXCR, storing one row per CDR3 protein. The sample comprises approximately 60,000 distinct CDR3 sequences, around 13% of which are singletons, and 2.5% to 3% rests with the top ten. Sequencing used whole blood. These receptors were collected from an adult who was a healthcare worker with PCR-confirmed SARS-CoV-2 infection or an uninfected control (not recorded which). Both conserved end residues are part of each CDR3. The D gene is left open where the match is weak. Clone size, where shown, is once, few, many, or a class for clones that have expanded.

d_call clone_size j_call v_call cdr3_nt cdr3_aa
NA many TRBJ1-2 TRBV12-3/TRBV12-4 TGTGCCAGCAGTTTAAGGGGTTTTGGCTATGGCTACACCTTC CASSLRGFGYGYTF
NA many TRBJ1-5 TRBV29-1 TGCAGCATACAAGAGGGATCGAGCAATCAGCCCCAGCATTTT CSIQEGSSNQPQHF
TRBD1 many TRBJ2-7 TRBV11-2 TGTGCCAGCAGTTCGACCGCGGGACAGGGGCCCTACGAGCAGTACTTC CASSSTAGQGPYEQYF
NA few TRBJ2-7 TRBV5-6 TGTGCCAGCAGCTTTATCGACGAGCAGTACTTC CASSFIDEQYF
NA few TRBJ2-5 TRBV3-1 TGTGCCAGCAGCCAAGGTCGGGGAGAGACCCAGTACTTC CASSQGRGETQYF
TRBD1 NA TRBJ1-1 TRBV20-1 TGCAGTGCTAGGAGGGGGCCAGGGAACACTGAAGCTTTCTTT CSARRGPGNTEAFF
NA many TRBJ2-5 TRBV3-1 TGTGCCAGCAGCCAAGGCAGGGCTCAAGAGACCCAGTACTTC CASSQGRAQETQYF
NA many TRBJ1-1 TRBV5-1 TGCGCCAGCAGCTTATCACCGAGGGAAGCTTTCTTT CASSLSPREAFF
NA few TRBJ2-3 TRBV7-9 TGTGCCAGCAGCTCCACTAGGCTTATATCGGGAGATACGCAGTATTTT CASSSTRLISGDTQYF
NA many TRBJ2-2 TRBV7-6 TGTGCCAGCAGCTTAGCCGACGTTCACACCGGGGAGCTGTTTTTT CASSLADVHTGELFF
NA NA TRBJ2-1 TRBV7-9 TGTGCCAGCAGCTTAGGATCGGCGGGGGCCCGGAATGAGCAGTTCTTC CASSLGSAGARNEQFF
NA few TRBJ2-5 TRBV7-6 TGTGCCAGCAGCCTAAGGGGGGGAGAAGAGACCCAGTACTTC CASSLRGGEETQYF